This T cell receptor beta chain was recovered during a study of beta chain features in type 1 diabetes (dated by TCRdb to 2017 to 2018). With regard to the full study: Patients and healthy donors did not differ in mean age, gender distribution, total cell number or subset yield. A total of under 120,000,000 sorted cells were examined across all samples, and RNA yield correlated strongly with the number of cells per subset. The study compared the TCRB repertoires of sorted circulating CD4+ T cell subsets in recently diagnosed type 1 diabetes patients with those in matched healthy donors. Regulatory and stem cell-like memory subsets were obtained from only 8 patients and roughly eight healthy donors, while naive and central memory subsets were obtained from all 30 or so donors. Study-level results and caveats: Type 1 diabetes patients showed a moderate but significant shortening of TCRB CDR3 length in all four CD4+ subsets. Because small numbers of individuals were included in the HLA sub-analyses, any influence of HLA type on TCRB rearrangement was left unresolved. Naive, central memory and regulatory TCRB repertoires appeared to be more alike among patients than among healthy donors. Because cDNA rather than genomic DNA was sequenced, highly expressing activated cells could have been over-represented, although no difference in activation and CD3 levels was found between groups. Shorter templates might have been favored by PCR, but patient and control samples were amplified and corrected together, so both groups would have been affected equally by any skew. At VDJ recombination sites, type 1 diabetes patients had fewer insertions and more deleted nucleotides, which implies abnormalities in thymic rearrangement.

With respect to this clone: Its antigen is unknown. Base quality data are lacking; no much larger clone is found one base away.

From each donor, a single peripheral blood sample of about 100 mL on average was drawn into heparinised tubes. A BD FACSAria II was used to sort naive, central memory, regulatory and stem cell-like memory CD4+ T cells with a panel that included CD45RO, CCR7, CD25, CD127, CD95 and CD27. Every sorted population had a purity above 95%. PBMCs were isolated immediately by Lymphoprep density gradient centrifugation and stained directly without culture. Samples were stained and sorted in pairs, with one healthy donor and one patient per experiment, so that batch effects were minimized. Looking up the germline V gene yields CDR1 MDHEN and CDR2 SYDVKM. The CDR3 measures 17 amino acids from cysteine to phenylalanine. The retained sequence is limited to the CDR3, 51 bases, with the frame set at the first base. The entire amount of isolated RNA was reverse transcribed using the High Capacity cDNA Reverse Transcription Kit, so the sequenced TCRB transcripts were expressed ones. Deep immunoSEQ sequencing was performed on naive, central memory and regulatory T cell samples, with an average of about 4 million total reads per sample. Sorted cells were lysed in RLT buffer and RNA was extracted with DNase-treated RNeasy Micro or Mini kits, depending on cell number. Each cell subset was processed on its own to prevent cross-contamination, while patient and healthy donor samples were processed together. TCRB sequences were amplified from cDNA with the immunoSEQ multiplex PCR, producing 87-bp fragments spanning the CDR3 region. Sequencing of the amplicons was performed on the Illumina HiSeq platform. The published analysis was carried out like this. PCR bias was corrected computationally using synthetic template baselines, and reads within Hamming distance 2 were collapsed, with unmergeable singletons discarded. Reads were aligned to IMGT to assign V, D and J genes, CDR3 length, and insertions or deletions at six rearrangement sites. Clonotype counts were normalized to sorted cell number within each subset before computing true diversity and Gini coefficients with the tcR R package. Repertoire sharing was quantified using the overlap coefficient calculated on TCRB nucleotide sequences. Not all clones reach the TCRdb copy of this immuneACCESS table, which keeps in-frame sequences only. Checked studies attribute under half of the gap to unresolved V genes and leave the rest unexplained. V and J calls and clone size are those listed in that table; D and trimming were worked out from the DNA. A total of roughly 140,000 clones appear in this sample, approximately 52% of them only once. The ten largest clones add up to over 0.4% of the sample.

The sequence was obtained from a man younger than 35 in good health. The specimen sequenced was Tregs from blood. This sample's cell subset or site label indicates: regulatory CD4+ T cells. The chain was built from TRBV28 and TRBJ2-5; TRBD2 is a weak D gene call, 6 bases matching. The better agreement between TRBJ2-7 and the DNA end casts doubt on the J call. DNA sequence: TGTGCCAGCAGTTCCCCCCTAGCGAGGGAAAGCTCCTACGAGCAGTACTTC. This is translated as CASSSPLARESSYEQYF.